Here is one T cell receptor (beta chain) with its context. Antigen specificity is unknown. The study ran its PCR with 60 Vbeta and 13 Jbeta primers. Profiled with immunoSEQ multiplex PCR; TCRdb holds only in-frame clones, not every one. The table counts tens of thousands of clones; approximately 0.63% lies in the top ten. This specimen comes from a study of cytomegalovirus exposure and HLA in healthy donors. The V and J ends lost 4 bases and 7 bases, in that order; junction bases with no gene match: 3. Germline V CDR1 and CDR2: SGHDN, FVKESK. The CDR3 contains 13 residues. Regarding the study as a whole: There were reportedly fewer N-insertions in an Asian-associated ancestry cluster than the roughly 700-donor mean, in a later analysis.

The clonotype was recovered from a man in his fifties in good health and CMV-seronegative. The chain combines TRBV14 with TRBJ1-4, with TRBD1 matching 7 bases. Source material: PBMCs. The CDR3, as DNA: TGTGCCAGCAGCCCTGGGACAGCTGAAAAACTGTTTTTT. This translates into CASSPGTAEKLFF.